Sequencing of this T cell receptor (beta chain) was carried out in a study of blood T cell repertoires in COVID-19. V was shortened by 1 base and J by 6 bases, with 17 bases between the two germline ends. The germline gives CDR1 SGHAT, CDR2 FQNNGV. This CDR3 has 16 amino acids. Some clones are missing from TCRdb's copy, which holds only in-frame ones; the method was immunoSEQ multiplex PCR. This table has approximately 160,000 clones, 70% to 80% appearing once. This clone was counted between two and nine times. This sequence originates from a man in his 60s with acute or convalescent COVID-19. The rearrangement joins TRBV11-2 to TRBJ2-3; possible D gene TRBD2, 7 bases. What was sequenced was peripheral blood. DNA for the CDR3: TGTGCCAGCAGCTTAGGTGGGGGGGGCGTCCCCGATACGCAGTATTTT. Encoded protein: CASSLGGGGVPDTQYF.